This TCR beta chain was retrieved from a study of blood T cell repertoires in COVID-19. This clone was counted a single time. Germline CDR1 and CDR2: SGHDN and FVKESK. V lost 6 bases and J lost 7; bases outside the gene matches: 5. The CDR3 covers 13 residues. Generated by immunoSEQ multiplex PCR, the TCRdb table keeps only in-frame clones and is missing some. The table records over 120,000 clones, about 90% of them present only once. Sequencing was done on a sample of PBMCs or T cells enriched from blood (not recorded which). V gene TRBV14 combines with J gene TRBJ2-5; 10 bases match TRBD2. The origin of this receptor is a man in his 60s who had recovered from COVID-19. The CDR3 here is CASRSSGGGTQYF. The DNA of the CDR3 is TGTGCCAGCAGATCTAGCGGGGGCGGGACCCAGTACTTC.